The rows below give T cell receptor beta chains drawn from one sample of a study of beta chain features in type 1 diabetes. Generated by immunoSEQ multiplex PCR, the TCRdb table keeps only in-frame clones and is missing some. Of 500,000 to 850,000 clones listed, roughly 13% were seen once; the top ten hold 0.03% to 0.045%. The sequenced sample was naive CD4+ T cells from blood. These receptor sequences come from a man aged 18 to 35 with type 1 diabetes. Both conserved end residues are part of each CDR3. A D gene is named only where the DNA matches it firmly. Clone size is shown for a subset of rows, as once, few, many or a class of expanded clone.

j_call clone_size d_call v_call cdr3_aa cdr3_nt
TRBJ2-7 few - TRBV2 CASLPGPYEQYF TGTGCCAGCCTCCCGGGACCCTACGAGCAGTACTTC
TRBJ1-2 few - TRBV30 CAWSNGQSFYGYTF TGTGCCTGGAGTAACGGACAGTCTTTCTATGGCTACACCTTC
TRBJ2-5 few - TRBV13 CASSSGWTDNQETQYF TGTGCCAGCAGCTCGGGCTGGACAGATAATCAAGAGACCCAGTACTTC
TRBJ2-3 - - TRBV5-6 CASAPGDATFGYF TGTGCCAGCGCCCCAGGAGACGCGACTTTTGGGTATTTT
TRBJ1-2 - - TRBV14 CASSQSGPYGYTF TGTGCCAGCAGCCAGTCGGGGCCGTATGGCTACACCTTC
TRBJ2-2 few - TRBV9 CASSMAPNTGELFF TGTGCCTCCTCAATGGCACCCAACACCGGGGAGCTGTTTTTT
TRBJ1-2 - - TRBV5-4 CASSLAGRVGKNYGYTF TGTGCCAGCAGCTTGGCAGGGAGGGTGGGGAAGAACTATGGCTACACCTTC
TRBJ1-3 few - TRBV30 CAWSLPGNTIYF TGTGCCTGGAGTCTCCCTGGAAACACCATATATTTT
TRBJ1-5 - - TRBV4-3 CASSQDSFGNQPQHF TGCGCCAGCAGCCAAGATTCTTTCGGCAATCAGCCCCAGCATTTT
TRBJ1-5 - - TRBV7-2 CASSLGDQPQHF TGTGCCAGCTCCTTAGGGGATCAGCCCCAGCATTTT
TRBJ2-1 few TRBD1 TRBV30 CALRDRGLGEQFF TGTGCCTTACGGGACAGGGGGCTTGGTGAGCAGTTCTTC
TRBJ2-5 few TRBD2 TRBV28 CASSTAGGPQETQYF TGTGCCAGCAGTACCGCGGGGGGGCCGCAAGAGACCCAGTACTTC
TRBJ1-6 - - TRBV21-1 CASSMVGTYNSPLHF TGTGCCAGCAGCATGGTGGGGACCTATAATTCACCCCTCCACTTT
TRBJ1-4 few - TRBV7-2 CASSPSGHNEKLFF TGTGCCAGCAGCCCCTCGGGGCATAATGAAAAACTGTTTTTT
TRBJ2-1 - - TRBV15 CATSFQGNEQFF TGTGCCACCAGCTTTCAGGGCAATGAGCAGTTCTTC
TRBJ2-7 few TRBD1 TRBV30 CAWNLKGTGQYF TGTGCCTGGAATCTCAAGGGGACAGGGCAGTACTTC
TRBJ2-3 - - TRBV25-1 CASSGLGLDTQYF TGTGCCAGCAGTGGCCTCGGTCTGGATACGCAGTATTTT
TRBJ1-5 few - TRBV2 CASALVGGNQPQHF TGTGCCAGCGCCCTTGTCGGAGGCAATCAGCCCCAGCATTTT
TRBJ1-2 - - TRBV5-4 CASSLGQALYGYTF TGTGCCAGCAGCTTGGGGCAGGCCCTCTATGGCTACACCTTC
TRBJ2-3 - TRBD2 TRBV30 CAWSLGLAGGIQDTQYF TGTGCCTGGAGCCTGGGACTAGCGGGGGGGATTCAGGATACGCAGTATTTT
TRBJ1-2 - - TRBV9 CASSAERSGYTF TGTGCCAGCAGCGCCGAGCGAAGTGGCTACACCTTC
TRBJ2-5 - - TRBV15 CATSREQGGETQYF TGTGCCACCAGCAGAGAACAGGGTGGGGAGACCCAGTACTTC
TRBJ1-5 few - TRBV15 CATSRDRTVRGPQHF TGTGCCACCAGCAGAGATCGGACGGTGCGGGGGCCCCAGCATTTT
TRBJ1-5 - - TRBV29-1 CSVRWGLNQPQHF TGCAGCGTTCGCTGGGGGTTGAATCAGCCCCAGCATTTT
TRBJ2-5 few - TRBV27 CASSLVGLPTTQYF TGTGCCAGCAGTTTAGTAGGACTTCCGACGACCCAGTACTTC
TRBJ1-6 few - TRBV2 CASSLEFRSPLHF TGTGCCAGCAGTCTCGAATTTAGGTCACCCCTCCACTTT
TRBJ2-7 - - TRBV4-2 CASSQGRLSYEQYF TGTGCCAGCAGCCAAGGCCGACTTTCCTACGAGCAGTACTTC
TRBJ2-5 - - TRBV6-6 CASSYSGLETQYF TGTGCCAGCAGTTACTCAGGGTTGGAGACCCAGTACTTC
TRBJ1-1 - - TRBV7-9 CASSLGGGTEAFF TGTGCCAGCAGCTTAGGGGGCGGCACTGAAGCTTTCTTT
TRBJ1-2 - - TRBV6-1 CASSEGGGYGYTF TGTGCCAGCAGTGAAGGAGGCGGCTATGGCTACACCTTC
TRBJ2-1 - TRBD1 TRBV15 CATSSDLSPGTGPYNEQFF TGTGCCACCAGCAGTGATCTCTCCCCAGGGACAGGGCCCTACAATGAGCAGTTCTTC
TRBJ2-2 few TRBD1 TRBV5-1 CASSLATGEAGELFF TGCGCCAGCAGCTTGGCGACAGGGGAGGCCGGGGAGCTGTTTTTT
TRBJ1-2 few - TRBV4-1 CASSQGGQGGYGYTF TGCGCCAGCAGCCAAGGGGGGCAGGGTGGTTATGGCTACACCTTC
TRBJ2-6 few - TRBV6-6 CASSYLTAGANVLTF TGTGCCAGCAGTTACTTGACAGCCGGGGCCAACGTCCTGACTTTC